The 23 T cell receptor beta chains below come from one sample, sequenced in a study of T-cell memory formation after mild COVID-19. TCRdb fed the 5' RACE reads into MiXCR, producing one record per CDR3 protein. The sample records about 57,000 distinct CDR3 sequences, 9% to 15% being singletons. The sample consisted of PBMCs or a T cell subset sorted from them (not recorded which). The receptors derive from a man aged 18-30 years who had mild COVID-19 (a few samples of this study predate the infection). Cell type and time point are not known.

The V gene is TRBV7-2, the J gene TRBJ1-5; D is perhaps TRBD1 (5 bases). CDR1 and CDR2 from the germline V gene are SGHTA and FQGNSA. The CDR3 loop spans 15 amino acids. Trimming stripped 4 bases from V and 0 bases from J, with 10 bases between. The DNA of the CDR3 is TGTGCCAGCAGCTCAAGGGGATATAGCAATCAGCCCCAGCATTTT. Amino acid sequence: CASSSRGYSNQPQHF.

This sequence joins TRBV5-1 and TRBJ1-3; the D is unclear. CDR3 length: 14 residues. The germline CDR1 and CDR2 sequences are SGHRS and YFSETQ. Trimming stripped 1 base from V and 1 base from J, with 6 bases between. CDR3 region: CASSLWGSGNTIYF. The CDR3 nucleotides read TGCGCCAGCAGCTTGTGGGGTTCTGGAAACACCATATATTTT.

Ten or more counts support this clonotype. The rearrangement joins TRBV4-3 to TRBJ2-7; D possibly uses TRBD1 or TRBD2 (5 bases each). Trimming cost V 4 bases and J 6 bases, with 28 bases left between them. CDR1 LGHNA and CDR2 YSLEER come from the germline V gene. The CDR3 consists of 18 residues. CDR3 in DNA: TGCGCCAGCAGCCCCCTAATGATAAGGGACGGTGACGGTGGCGAGCAGTACTTC. Protein sequence: CASSPLMIRDGDGGEQYF.

The chain employs TRBV6-6 and TRBJ1-4; unclear D gene. Germline assignment: CDR1 MNHNY and CDR2 SVGAGI (reference sequence). The CDR3 contains 14 residues. The V end was cut by 5 bases, the J end by 8 bases, with 15 bases between. The DNA of the CDR3 is TGTGCCAGCAGTAACCCTCGGGTCCGGGAAAAACTGTTTTTT. Its protein is CASSNPRVREKLFF.

This clonotype has more than one count but fewer than ten. The genes are TRBV18 and TRBJ2-5; the D gene is possibly TRBD1 (6 bases). The length of the CDR3 is 13 residues. Trimming took off 9 bases at V and 1 base at J, with 12 bases between the two ends. CDR1 and CDR2 from the germline V gene are KGHSH and LQKENI. The CDR3 is CASSGQFQETQYF. The DNA for the CDR3 is TGTGCCAGTTCCGGACAGTTCCAAGAGACCCAGTACTTC.

In its sample, this clonotype was seen a few times. V and J are TRBV7-2 and TRBJ2-1; 9 bases line up with TRBD2. Germline values: CDR1 SGHTA, CDR2 FQGNSA. The junction had 12 bases not matched to a gene; V was cut back by 6 bases and J by 6 bases. The CDR3 has 16 amino acids. The CDR3 DNA reads as TGTGCCAGCAGAGAAACACCCAGCGGGGGGATCAATGAGCAGTTCTTC. Amino acids: CASRETPSGGINEQFF.

This clonotype was picked up many times. The chain couples TRBV4-2 to TRBJ2-5, with 10 nucleotides matching TRBD2. Per the germline V gene, CDR1 is LGHNA and CDR2 is YNFKEQ. The J segment lost 5 bases and the V segment lost 4 bases, leaving 13 bases of the junction unmatched. This CDR3 spans 17 amino acids. The CDR3 sequence: CASSRDGSSGGYETQYF. The CDR3 DNA is TGTGCCAGCAGCCGAGACGGTTCTAGCGGGGGTTATGAGACCCAGTACTTC.

The chain employs TRBV18 and TRBJ1-3; no firm D call. CDR1 is KGHSH and CDR2 is LQKENI in the germline V gene. There are 14 residues in the CDR3. Trimming left V 3 bases short and J 2 bases short, with 8 bases between. The CDR3, as DNA: TGTGCCAGCTCACCTGATGTGGCTGGAAACACCATATATTTT. This sequence encodes CASSPDVAGNTIYF.

V usage is TRBV5-5 and J usage is TRBJ2-1, with 7 bases that match TRBD1. V gave up 3 bases and J gave up 5 bases; unmatched junction bases: 5. Germline V gene data show CDR1 as SGHKS and CDR2 as YYEKEE (reference sequence). The CDR3 covers 14 residues. The CDR3 DNA follows: TGTGCCAGCAGCTGGTTTACAGGGGACAATGAGCAGTTCTTC. Encoded protein: CASSWFTGDNEQFF.

This clonotype was recorded a few times. The V and J genes are TRBV7-3 and TRBJ2-1, with D perhaps TRBD1 (6 bases). CDR3 length equals 15 residues. The V end lost 5 bases, the J end lost 3 bases, and 14 bases lay between the germline ends. Germline-derived CDR1 and CDR2 are SGHTA and FQGTGA. CDR3 sequence reads: CASSPPGAIYNEQFF. CDR3 coding DNA: TGTGCCAGCAGCCCACCAGGGGCCATCTACAATGAGCAGTTCTTC.

This clonotype was seen repeatedly, ten times or more. The V and J genes are TRBV5-1 and TRBJ2-3, with 8 nucleotides matching TRBD2. The CDR3 spans 16 residues. V trimming: 2 bases; J trimming: 0 bases; junction bases outside the gene matches: 5. Germline V CDR1 and CDR2: SGHRS, YFSETQ. CDR3 in amino acids: CASSFSAGASTDTQYF. The CDR3 coding sequence is TGCGCCAGCAGCTTTTCAGCGGGGGCTAGCACAGATACGCAGTATTTT.

This clonotype has only a few counts. The V and J genes are TRBV6-5 and TRBJ2-6; no definite D call. Trimming took 0 bases from V and 0 from J, leaving 9 bases between them. Germline V gene lookup returns CDR1 MNHEY and CDR2 SVGAGI. This CDR3 contains 17 residues. The CDR3 region has the DNA TGTGCCAGCAGTTACTCTCCCTCTTACTCTGGGGCCAACGTCCTGACTTTC. Translation gives CASSYSPSYSGANVLTF.

The chain recombines TRBV9 with TRBJ2-3; D is possibly TRBD1 or TRBD2 (6 bases each). The ends were cut back, 4 bases at V and 0 bases at J, with 12 bases in the middle. The germline V gene has CDR1 SGDLS and CDR2 YYNGEE. This CDR3 is built from 15 residues. The CDR3 nucleotides read TGTGCCAGCAGCTACTCGGGGGCTAGCACAGATACGCAGTATTTT. This encodes CASSYSGASTDTQYF.

This chain joins TRBV6-6 and TRBJ2-1, with 7 bases identical to TRBD1. The CDR3 has 14 amino acids. Germline values: CDR1 MNHNY, CDR2 SVGAGI (reference sequence). Trimming cost V 5 bases and J 10 bases; bases outside gene matches: 11. CDR3 DNA sequence: TGTGCCAGCAGTGATAGATCAGGGGGAAGGGAGCAGTTCTTC. This encodes CASSDRSGGREQFF.

This clonotype came up many times. The chain recombines TRBV3-1 with TRBJ2-7, with D perhaps matching TRBD2 (6 bases). V was cut by 1 base and J by 2 bases, with 15 bases left in between. CDR1 and CDR2 (germline): LGHDT, YNNKEL (reference sequence). The CDR3 totals 16 residues. The CDR3 is CASSQAHAGGAYEQYF. The CDR3 bases are TGTGCCAGCAGCCAAGCCCATGCTGGAGGGGCCTACGAGCAGTACTTC.

The chain couples TRBV6-2 or TRBV6-3 to TRBJ2-7, with 7 bases that match TRBD1. The CDR3 sequence is 13 residues long. Germline lookup yields CDR1 MNHEY and CDR2 SVGEGT. The ends lost 10 bases at V and 3 bases at J; junction bases unmatched: 9. CDR3: CATSNRQGYEQYV. The CDR3 DNA reads as TGTGCCACCTCAAACAGACAGGGCTACGAGCAGTACGTC.

This clonotype was seen a few times. The genes are TRBV27 and TRBJ2-1; 12 bases line up with TRBD2. V lost 7 bases, J lost 8 bases, and 6 bases stayed unmatched. Germline-derived CDR1 and CDR2 are MNHEY and SMNVEV (reference sequence). CDR3 length: 14 residues. CDR3 DNA sequence: TGTGCCAGCAAGGGGCTAGCGGGGGGGCATGAGCAGTTCTTC. Protein: CASKGLAGGHEQFF.

This rearrangement joins TRBV12-3 or TRBV12-4 to TRBJ2-7; D gene uncertain. V lost 3 bases, J lost 0 bases, and 12 bases lay in between. The CDR3 runs to 15 residues. The CDR3 DNA reads TGTGCCAGCAGTTTTCGGACCGCCGTCTCCTACGAGCAGTACTTC. It is translated as CASSFRTAVSYEQYF.

The V and J genes are TRBV2 and TRBJ2-3; the match to TRBD2 covers 16 bases. This CDR3 is 16 amino acids long. CDR1 SNHLY and CDR2 FYNNEI come from the germline V gene. V dropped 4 bases and J dropped 6; count of bases not matched to a gene: 4. As DNA, the CDR3 is TGTGCCAGCAGTGGAGGGACTAGCGGGGGGGCCGATACGCAGTATTTT. Translating it yields CASSGGTSGGADTQYF.

The chain uses TRBV9 and TRBJ1-1; TRBD1 matches at 7 bases. The germline V gene encodes CDR1 SGDLS and CDR2 YYNGEE. V trimming: 0 bases; J trimming: 3 bases; junction bases outside the gene matches: 5. This CDR3 is built from 15 residues. The CDR3 spells CASSVETGEYTEAFF. CDR3 nucleotides: TGTGCCAGCAGCGTAGAAACAGGGGAGTACACTGAAGCTTTCTTT.

This clonotype was observed a handful of times. The CDR3 spells CASSFGQYVTGELFF. The CDR3 DNA sequence: TGTGCCAGCAGTTTCGGGCAGTATGTAACTGGGGAGCTGTTTTTT. The chain carries TRBV27 and TRBJ2-2; D uncertain. The CDR3 loop spans 15 amino acids. V was trimmed by 3 bases and J by 8 bases, leaving 16 bases between them. CDR1 and CDR2 from the germline V gene are MNHEY and SMNVEV (reference sequence).

The chain recombines TRBV18 with TRBJ1-2; D ambiguous. With 0 bases removed from V and 2 bases from J, the gap between germline ends came to 10 bases. The CDR3 spans 15 residues. Germline CDR1 and CDR2: KGHSH and LQKENI. CDR3 residues: CASSPPSAANYGYTF. CDR3 DNA: TGTGCCAGCTCACCACCGTCAGCAGCAAACTATGGCTACACCTTC.

The rearrangement joins TRBV4-1 to TRBJ2-7, with a possible D match to TRBD1 (5 bases). Per germline, CDR1 MGHRA and CDR2 YSYEKL. The CDR3 is 15 residues long. Trimming pared 1 base from V and 0 bases from J, leaving 10 bases between. In DNA form, the CDR3 reads TGCGCCAGCAGCCAAGCTGTAGACAGCTCCTACGAGCAGTACTTC. Protein sequence: CASSQAVDSSYEQYF.